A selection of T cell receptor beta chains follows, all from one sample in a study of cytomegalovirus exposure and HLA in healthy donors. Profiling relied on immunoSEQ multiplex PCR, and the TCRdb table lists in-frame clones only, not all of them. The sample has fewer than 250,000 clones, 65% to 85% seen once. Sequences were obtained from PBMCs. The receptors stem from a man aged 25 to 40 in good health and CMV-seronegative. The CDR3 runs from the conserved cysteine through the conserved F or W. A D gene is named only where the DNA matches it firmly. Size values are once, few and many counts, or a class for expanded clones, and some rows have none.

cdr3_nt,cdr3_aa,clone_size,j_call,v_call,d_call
TGTGCCAGTAGGAGCCCGGGACTAAATGAGCAGTTCTTC,CASRSPGLNEQFF,-,TRBJ2-1,TRBV19,TRBD2
TGTGCCAGCACCCTCCAACTAGCGAACCAAGAGACCCAGTACTTC,CASTLQLANQETQYF,-,TRBJ2-5,TRBV7-9,TRBD2
TGTGCCAGCAGCTTAGCGAGCGGCGCTGAAGCTTTCTTT,CASSLASGAEAFF,-,TRBJ1-1,TRBV7-9,-
TGTGCCAGCAGCTTCCCCTGGGAGTTAGGGGAGGGTGGATATGGCTACACCTTC,CASSFPWELGEGGYGYTF,-,TRBJ1-2,TRBV7-2,-
TGTGCCAGCAGACAACAGGCAGGGTCAGCGCCCTACGAGCAGTACTTC,CASRQQAGSAPYEQYF,-,TRBJ2-7,TRBV6-6,-
TGTGCCAGCAGCTTTGGCCTCGGCAGGGCAGTCCCTCCCTACGAGCAGTACTTC,CASSFGLGRAVPPYEQYF,-,TRBJ2-7,TRBV7-6,-
TGTGCCAGTAGTGCAGGGACAGTTTCACCCCTCCACTTT,CASSAGTVSPLHF,-,TRBJ1-6,TRBV19,TRBD1
TGTGCCAGCGGACTTACGAACACCGGGGAGCTGTTTTTT,CASGLTNTGELFF,-,TRBJ2-2,TRBV27,-
TGTGCCAGTAGTATTGCGGGGTCTGGGGCCAACGTCCTGACTTTC,CASSIAGSGANVLTF,-,TRBJ2-6,TRBV19,-
TGTGCCAGCAGCTTGGGTAATGAGCAGTACTTC,CASSLGNEQYF,-,TRBJ2-7,TRBV5-8,-
TGTGCCAGCAGGGAACCGGGACTAGCGGCATATACGCAGTATTTT,CASREPGLAAYTQYF,-,TRBJ2-3,TRBV28,TRBD2
TGCGCCAGCAGCCAAGATTCGCCCCAGGCTAACGCAGATACGCAGTATTTT,CASSQDSPQANADTQYF,once,TRBJ2-3,TRBV4-3,-
TGTGCCAGCAGCACCGGACAGAGGACCGGGGAGCTGTTTTTT,CASSTGQRTGELFF,-,TRBJ2-2,TRBV5-6,-
TGTGCTAGCAGCAACCGGTTCGGGGAGACCCAGTACTTC,CASSNRFGETQYF,-,TRBJ2-5,TRBV7-7,-
TGTGCCAGCAGTTTATCCCCAGGGGGATGGGGTAAAAAACTGTTTTTT,CASSLSPGGWGKKLFF,-,TRBJ1-4,TRBV28,TRBD1
TGTGCCAGCAGCAGTGAGAGCAAATCAAATCAGCCCCAGCATTTT,CASSSESKSNQPQHF,-,TRBJ1-5,TRBV4-2,-
TGTGCCATCAGCGGGACAGGCTTGACTTATGGCTACACCTTC,CAISGTGLTYGYTF,-,TRBJ1-2,TRBV10-3,TRBD1
TGTGCCAGCAGCGTAATCGGAGCAGATACGCAGTATTTT,CASSVIGADTQYF,-,TRBJ2-3,TRBV9,-
TGTGCCAGCTCTCCCCAGCGCGTTACCGGGGAGCTGTTTTTT,CASSPQRVTGELFF,-,TRBJ2-2,TRBV6-5,-
TGTGCCAGCAGCCTCGAAGGGGTCCCCTCCTACGAGCAGTACTTC,CASSLEGVPSYEQYF,-,TRBJ2-7,TRBV7-8,-
TGTGCCAGCACACCCGCGGGGCTAGCGGGGGCCTACGAGCAGTACTTC,CASTPAGLAGAYEQYF,-,TRBJ2-7,TRBV25-1,TRBD2
TGCGCCAGCAGCCAAGGACTGATAAATCAGCCCCAGCATTTT,CASSQGLINQPQHF,-,TRBJ1-5,TRBV4-1,-
TGTGCCACCTCCAGGGAATTTGTCACAGATACGCAGTATTTT,CATSREFVTDTQYF,-,TRBJ2-3,TRBV15,-
TGTGCCAGCAGAGTCTCTGGGGCCAGCGTCCTGACTTTC,CASRVSGASVLTF,-,TRBJ2-6,TRBV27,-
TGTGCCAGCAGCTTGGGAAACAGGGTCCGCGGCTACACCTTC,CASSLGNRVRGYTF,-,TRBJ1-2,TRBV5-4,-
TGCGCCAGCAGCCAAGTTAGGGCCTACAGGACCGAGAAGAACTATGGCTACACCTTC,CASSQVRAYRTEKNYGYTF,-,TRBJ1-2,TRBV4-3,-
TGTGCCAGTAGTATAGGTCAGCGGGGGGCAGATACGCAGTATTTT,CASSIGQRGADTQYF,once,TRBJ2-3,TRBV19,TRBD2
TGTGCCAGCAGTAGTACGGGACAGGGAAATGAAAAACTGTTTTTT,CASSSTGQGNEKLFF,-,TRBJ1-4,TRBV2,TRBD1
TGCGCCAGCAGCTTGGACGGGGGAGGACCGCCCCAGCATTTT,CASSLDGGGPPQHF,-,TRBJ1-5,TRBV5-1,-
TGTGCCAGCAGTTTAGCCGGGACAGGGGGCTCCCACGAGCAGTACTTC,CASSLAGTGGSHEQYF,-,TRBJ2-7,TRBV27,TRBD1
TGTGCCAGCAGTCTTAGCGGGGGGGCCTTCACCGGGGAGCTGTTTTTT,CASSLSGGAFTGELFF,-,TRBJ2-2,TRBV13,TRBD2
TGTGCCAGCAGCTTCGACTGGACTGATACGCAGTATTTT,CASSFDWTDTQYF,-,TRBJ2-3,TRBV7-2,-
TGCGCCAGCGGACGACAGGGGTCGACTGGGGCCAGCGTCCTGACTTTC,CASGRQGSTGASVLTF,-,TRBJ2-6,TRBV4-3,TRBD1
TGTGCTAGCAGCTGGGGGACAGGGAAACAAGAGACCCAGTACTTC,CASSWGTGKQETQYF,-,TRBJ2-5,TRBV7-7,TRBD1
TGTGCCAGCAGCACCGGGACAGGGGGAGAGACCCAGTACTTC,CASSTGTGGETQYF,-,TRBJ2-5,TRBV7-9,TRBD1
TGTGCCAGCAGCTGGACCGGGACTCTGGGAAACACCATATATTTT,CASSWTGTLGNTIYF,-,TRBJ1-3,TRBV9,-
TGCGCCAGCAGCTGGGGGACTACCTCGAACACCGGGGAGCTGTTTTTT,CASSWGTTSNTGELFF,-,TRBJ2-2,TRBV5-1,TRBD2
TGCAGCGCTGAGGACAGGTCAACCTACGAGCAGTACTTC,CSAEDRSTYEQYF,-,TRBJ2-7,TRBV29-1,TRBD1
TGTGCCAGCAGCGCACAAACCGGGACTAGCGGGGGGGGCTACACAGATACGCAGTATTTT,CASSAQTGTSGGGYTDTQYF,few,TRBJ2-3,TRBV9,TRBD2
TGTGCCAGCAGCGCGACAGGGGGTGTCTCCGCTGAAGCTTTCTTT,CASSATGGVSAEAFF,-,TRBJ1-1,TRBV9,TRBD1
TGTGCCAGCAGTTTAGGAGGGAACCCCTACGAGCAGTACTTC,CASSLGGNPYEQYF,-,TRBJ2-7,TRBV27,-
TGCGCCAGCAGTAGGGGGAACACTGAAGCTTTCTTT,CASSRGNTEAFF,-,TRBJ1-1,TRBV4-1,-
TGCGCCAGCAGCTCCGGGACAGGGGGCTTTTACGAGCAGTACTTC,CASSSGTGGFYEQYF,-,TRBJ2-7,TRBV5-1,TRBD1
TGTGCCAGCAGTGACATGAATGAGCAGTTCTTC,CASSDMNEQFF,once,TRBJ2-1,TRBV6-6,-
TGCGCCAGCAGCCTCCAGGGGTACACTGAAGCTTTCTTT,CASSLQGYTEAFF,-,TRBJ1-1,TRBV5-1,-
TGTGCCAGCAGCGTAGACCCAGTAAGCACTGAAGCTTTCTTT,CASSVDPVSTEAFF,once,TRBJ1-1,TRBV9,-
TGTGCCAGCAGCTTAGTACAGGTCTATCACTCCGCCTACGAGCAGTACTTC,CASSLVQVYHSAYEQYF,-,TRBJ2-7,TRBV7-2,-
TGCGCCAGCAGCCCAGGATCCTCCTACAATGAGCAGTTCTTC,CASSPGSSYNEQFF,-,TRBJ2-1,TRBV4-3,-
TGTGCCACCTCCGGGAGTTCTCAAGAGACTCAGTACTTC,CATSGSSQETQYF,-,TRBJ2-5,TRBV18,-
TGTGCCAGCAACTGGGACAGCAATGGCTACACCTTC,CASNWDSNGYTF,-,TRBJ1-2,TRBV2,TRBD1
TGTGCCAGCAGAGGGGGTTACGGGGAGCTGTTTTTT,CASRGGYGELFF,-,TRBJ2-2,TRBV6-5,-
TGTGCCATCAGGGGGGGATTACCGGGACCCACGAACACTGAAGCTTTCTTT,CAIRGGLPGPTNTEAFF,-,TRBJ1-1,TRBV10-3,-
TGTGCCAGCTCACCACCGGGACAGGAGGTCTACGAGCAGTACTTC,CASSPPGQEVYEQYF,-,TRBJ2-7,TRBV18,TRBD1
TGTGCCAGCAGCCCCTTAGGAGGGCGTTTTGGTAATACGCAGTATTTT,CASSPLGGRFGNTQYF,few,TRBJ2-3,TRBV7-6,-
TGTGCCAGCAGCACCTTAGCGGGGGGGAGTGCAGATACGCAGTATTTT,CASSTLAGGSADTQYF,-,TRBJ2-3,TRBV9,TRBD2
TGTGCCAGCAGCTTTGACAGTAAACAGCCCCAGCATTTT,CASSFDSKQPQHF,-,TRBJ1-5,TRBV7-9,-
TGTGCCAGCAGCGACAGGGGGGGCGGGCAGTACTTC,CASSDRGGGQYF,-,TRBJ2-7,TRBV11-3,TRBD1
TGTGCCAGCAGCATTCCGACAGGGGTGGAGGCTTTCTTT,CASSIPTGVEAFF,-,TRBJ1-1,TRBV13,TRBD1